Below are 27 T cell receptor beta chains sequenced from a single sample in a study of long-term antiretroviral therapy in people with HIV. Investigators performed immunoSEQ version v3.0 at survey level. Produced via immunoSEQ multiplex PCR; TCRdb's table is partial and in-frame only. The table shows approximately 12,000 clones, with 83% occurring only once. Source: unsorted PBMCs, taken 3.4 years after starting antiretroviral therapy. The receptors were sampled from a man aged 35-49 years with HIV.

V usage is TRBV7-2 and J usage is TRBJ2-2; no definite D call. Germline V gene data show CDR1 as SGHTA and CDR2 as FQGNSA. V lost 5 bases and J lost 5, with 12 bases in between. There are 14 residues in the CDR3. CDR3 nucleotides: TGTGCCAGCAGCGCAGCCGTGAGAACCGGGGAGCTGTTTTTT. Amino acids: CASSAAVRTGELFF.

The rearrangement uses TRBV4-2 and TRBJ1-5; TRBD1 aligns across 7 bases. V dropped 0 bases and J dropped 6; count of bases not matched to a gene: 8. Germline V gene lookup returns CDR1 LGHNA and CDR2 YNFKEQ. The CDR3 spans 16 residues. Written as DNA, the CDR3 is TGTGCCAGCAGCCAAGAAACAGGGGCGCAGGGTCAGCCCCAGCATTTT. This codes for CASSQETGAQGQPQHF.

The chain employs TRBV28 and TRBJ1-5; D gene uncertain. Trimming left V 5 bases short and J 4 bases short, with 21 bases between. CDR1 is MDHEN and CDR2 is SYDVKM in the germline V gene. This CDR3 is built from 17 residues. CDR3 residues: CASSGLVVVTSNQPQHF. The CDR3 coding sequence is TGTGCCAGCAGTGGTTTGGTCGTCGTCACCTCAAATCAGCCCCAGCATTTT.

The chain carries TRBV4-2 and TRBJ2-1; TRBD1 matches at 7 bases. The V gene end was trimmed by 4 bases and the J gene end by 2 bases; junction bases not matched to a gene: 5. This CDR3 contains 15 residues. Germline CDR1 reads LGHNA; CDR2 reads YNFKEQ. The CDR3 DNA reads TGTGCCAGCAGCCCTAGACAGGGCACCTACAATGAGCAGTTCTTC. Encoded protein: CASSPRQGTYNEQFF.

This chain links TRBV5-4 with TRBJ2-2, with D perhaps assigned TRBD1 or TRBD2 (5 bases each). Germline loops: CDR1 SGHNT, CDR2 YYREEE (reference sequence). V was cut by 0 bases and J by 5 bases, with 11 bases left in between. The CDR3 covers 15 residues. The CDR3 coding sequence is TGTGCCAGCAGCTTGGCGGGGCCGGGTACCGGGGAGCTGTTTTTT. Translation gives CASSLAGPGTGELFF.

The chain carries TRBV4-2 and TRBJ2-5; 9 nucleotides agree with TRBD2. Germline loops: CDR1 LGHNA, CDR2 YNFKEQ. The CDR3 is 16 amino acids. V dropped 4 bases and J dropped 2; count of bases not matched to a gene: 8. The CDR3 nucleotides read TGTGCCAGCAGCCCCCGTATAGCGGGGGAGCAAGAGACCCAGTACTTC. The encoded protein is CASSPRIAGEQETQYF.

V gene TRBV5-1 combines with J gene TRBJ1-2, with D unresolved. The CDR3 contains 12 residues. Trimming pared 0 bases from V and 8 bases from J, leaving 8 bases between. Germline CDR1 SGHRS, CDR2 YFSETQ. The CDR3, as DNA: TGCGCCAGCAGCTTGGGGGATGAGGGCTACACCTTC. This translates into CASSLGDEGYTF.

The CDR3 coding sequence is TGCGCCAGCAGCGGGCAGGGAGCATCTAATGAAAAACTGTTTTTT. Translated, it gives CASSGQGASNEKLFF. This chain links TRBV5-1 with TRBJ1-4; TRBD1 might be the D (5 bases). Germline V lookup: CDR1 SGHRS, CDR2 YFSETQ. V shed 4 bases and J shed 3 bases, with 13 bases lying between them. The CDR3 has 15 amino acids.

This chain uses TRBV4-3 with TRBJ1-1; D may be TRBD1 (5 bases). Per the germline V gene, CDR1 is LGHNA and CDR2 is YSLEER. This CDR3 has 14 residues. The V end was cut by 2 bases, the J end by 7 bases, with 14 bases between. The CDR3: CASSQSRGTYEAFF. DNA for the CDR3: TGCGCCAGCAGCCAATCACGAGGGACTTATGAAGCTTTCTTT.

The chain joins TRBV11-3 to TRBJ1-3; D remains ambiguous. Germline assignment: CDR1 SGHNT and CDR2 YENEEA. The CDR3 is 15 residues long. V gave up 5 bases and J gave up 0 bases, with 11 bases separating them. CDR3 nucleotides: TGTGCCAGCAGCCACGACGGGAGCTCTGGAAACACCATATATTTT. It yields the protein CASSHDGSSGNTIYF.

The chain combines TRBV5-1 with TRBJ2-3; maybe TRBD2 (5 bases). This CDR3 region has 14 residues. V was shortened by 5 bases and J by 1 base, with 11 bases between the two germline ends. Germline CDR1 is SGHRS and CDR2 is YFSETQ. The CDR3 DNA follows: TGCGCCAGCAGAGGAGCGGTACGCACAGATACGCAGTATTTT. Amino acids: CASRGAVRTDTQYF.

The chain has TRBV28 and TRBJ1-1; D gene uncertain. Looked up from germline, CDR1 is MDHEN and CDR2 is SYDVKM. Trimming took 10 bases from V and 4 from J, leaving 10 bases between them. The CDR3 is 11 amino acids. CDR3 sequence (DNA): TGTGCCACCGCTGAGGGCACTGAAGCTTTCTTT. Amino acids: CATAEGTEAFF. Based on the CDR3 plus reference TRBV28 and TRBJ1-1, the full variable domain is DVKVTQSSRYLVKRTGEKVFLECVQDMDHENMFWYRQDPGLGLRLIYFSYDVKMKEKGDIPEGYSVSREKKERFSLILESASTNQTSMYLCATAEGTEAFFGQGTRLTVV.

Points on this clone: Germline and junction disagree at one end, which may indicate a read error. V is TRBV30 and J is TRBJ1-2; D might be TRBD1 (6 bases). CDR1 is GTSNPN, CDR2 SVGIG, per germline (reference sequence). The CDR3 totals 10 residues. CDR3 amino acids: CARGQPAHAF. In nucleotides, the CDR3 is TGTGCCAGAGGACAGCCTGCTCATGCCTTC.

DNA of the CDR3: TGCAGCGTTGTGGCCGTAGCCAACACTGAAGCTTTCTTT. Residues: CSVVAVANTEAFF. V usage is TRBV29-1 and J usage is TRBJ1-1; unclear D gene. The CDR3 covers 13 residues. From germline, CDR1 is SQVTM and CDR2 ANQGSEA. V lost 4 bases and J 2 bases, leaving 11 bases between the germline ends. Using reference TRBV29-1 and TRBJ1-1 for the parts outside the CDR3, the full variable domain is SAVISQKPSRDICQRGTSLTIQCQVDSQVTMMFWYRQQPGQSLTLIATANQGSEATYESGFVIDKFPISRPNLTFSTLTVSNMSPEDSSIYLCSVVAVANTEAFFGQGTRLTVV.

The chain recombines TRBV30 with TRBJ1-5; the D gene is possibly TRBD1 (5 bases). Germline CDR1 is GTSNPN and CDR2 is SVGIG (reference sequence). The CDR3 covers 13 residues. Trimming took 3 bases from V and 5 from J, leaving 11 bases between them. CDR3 sequence (DNA): TGTGCCTGGAGCCAGGGCCTAGATCAGCCCCAGCATTTT. Translation gives CAWSQGLDQPQHF. The variable domain in full, completed from reference TRBV30 and TRBJ1-5, reads SQTIHQWPATLVQPVGSPLSLECTVEGTSNPNLYWYRQAAGRGLQLLFYSVGIGQISSEVPQNLSASRPQDRQFILSSKKLLLSDSGFYLCAWSQGLDQPQHFGDGTRLSIL.

J is TRBJ2-1 and V is TRBV7-3; 8 nucleotides align to TRBD2. The CDR3 has 15 amino acids. CDR1 is SGHTA and CDR2 is FQGTGA in the germline V gene. Trimming took 4 bases from V and 7 from J; bases not matched to a gene: 9. The DNA of the CDR3 is TGTGCCAGCAGCTACCCGGGAGGGATGGGGAATGAGCAGTTCTTC. Translated: CASSYPGGMGNEQFF.

V and J are TRBV4-3 and TRBJ2-1; maybe TRBD2 (6 bases). The CDR3 is made up of 15 amino acids. The germline gives CDR1 LGHNA, CDR2 YSLEER. V was pared by 1 base and J by 1 base, with 8 bases between. The CDR3 nucleotides are TGCGCCAGCAGCCAAGGGGAGGAGTCCTACAATGAGCAGTTCTTC. Protein sequence: CASSQGEESYNEQFF.

The rearrangement uses TRBV6-5 and TRBJ1-4, with TRBD1 matching 11 bases. The CDR3 is made up of 14 amino acids. Trimming removed 5 bases from V and 8 bases from J; junction bases left unmatched: 4. From germline, CDR1 is MNHEY and CDR2 SVGAGI. The CDR3 loop is CASSKGTGGEKLFF. CDR3 in DNA: TGTGCCAGCAGTAAGGGGACAGGGGGAGAAAAACTGTTTTTT.

This chain links TRBV6-5 with TRBJ2-7; D perhaps matches TRBD1 (6 bases). Germline V gene data show CDR1 as MNHEY and CDR2 as SVGAGI. The CDR3 extends over 15 amino acids. Trimming removed 1 base at V and 5 bases at J, with 15 bases between. CDR3 loop: CASSYYGPGANEQYF. For the CDR3, the DNA is TGTGCCAGCAGTTACTACGGTCCAGGGGCCAACGAGCAGTACTTC.

The chain couples TRBV19 to TRBJ2-3; 7 bases fit TRBD2. The CDR3 sequence is 13 residues long. The junction had 4 bases not matched to a gene; V was cut back by 5 bases and J by 5 bases. The germline V gene has CDR1 LNHDA and CDR2 SQIVND (reference sequence). CDR3 nucleotides: TGTGCCAGTAGTTTATTAGCGGGAGATACGCAGTATTTT. It is translated as CASSLLAGDTQYF.

The chain joins TRBV28 to TRBJ1-5, with 9 bases that match TRBD1. Germline values: CDR1 MDHEN, CDR2 SYDVKM. This CDR3 comprises 12 residues. Trimming removed 5 bases from V and 11 bases from J; junction bases left unmatched: 4. The CDR3 DNA follows: TGTGCCAGCAGTCAGACAGGGGGGTCCCAGCATTTT. This gives the protein CASSQTGGSQHF.

The J gene is TRBJ2-3, the V gene TRBV28; D tentatively reads TRBD1 or TRBD2 (6 bases each). This CDR3 comprises 13 residues. V was trimmed by 2 bases and J by 6 bases, leaving 9 bases between them. Germline CDR1 MDHEN, CDR2 SYDVKM. The CDR3 region is CASSLRGPDTQYF. CDR3 DNA: TGTGCCAGCAGTTTACGGGGGCCTGATACGCAGTATTTT.

The chain combines TRBV27 with TRBJ1-2, with D hard to call. CDR1 and CDR2 from the germline V gene are MNHEY and SMNVEV (reference sequence). V was shortened by 2 bases and J by 5 bases, with 9 bases between the two germline ends. The CDR3 is 13 amino acids. Written as DNA, the CDR3 is TGTGCCAGCAGTTTACAGCCTCTTTATGGCTACACCTTC. Its translation is CASSLQPLYGYTF.

The chain employs TRBV6-4 and TRBJ2-1, with 8 bases that match TRBD2. Germline CDR1 MRHNA, CDR2 SNTAGT. The V gene end was trimmed by 0 bases and the J gene end by 4 bases; junction bases not matched to a gene: 2. There are 15 residues in the CDR3. CDR3 DNA sequence: TGTGCCAGCAGTGACTCGTCTAGCGGGTACAATGAGCAGTTCTTC. It yields the protein CASSDSSSGYNEQFF.

The CDR3 sequence is CASSPGGRSTDTQYF. The CDR3 bases are TGTGCCAGCAGCCCCGGCGGGCGTAGCACAGATACGCAGTATTTT. The genes are TRBV11-2 and TRBJ2-3; a possible D gene is TRBD2 (5 bases). There are 15 residues in the CDR3. Trimming removed 5 bases at V and 0 bases at J, with 12 bases between. Germline values: CDR1 SGHAT, CDR2 FQNNGV.

This chain joins TRBV6-5 and TRBJ1-1, with D unresolved. CDR3 length equals 13 residues. Germline loops: CDR1 MNHEY, CDR2 SVGAGI. The V gene lost 7 bases and the J gene lost 5 bases, with 14 bases spanning the gap. This chain's CDR3 is CASTSGLGTEAFF. The CDR3 coding sequence is TGTGCCAGCACCTCCGGACTGGGGACTGAAGCTTTCTTT.

The chain carries TRBV5-1 and TRBJ2-6; the match to TRBD1 covers 7 bases. The CDR3 runs to 19 residues. V trimming: 2 bases; J trimming: 1 base; junction bases outside the gene matches: 12. Per germline, CDR1 SGHRS and CDR2 YFSETQ. The CDR3 reads CASSFRTGQDLSGANVLTF. CDR3 DNA: TGCGCCAGCAGCTTTAGGACCGGACAGGACCTTTCTGGGGCCAACGTCCTGACTTTC.